Listed below are T cell receptor beta chains from one sample, sequenced in a study of blood T cells in healthy people across ages. TCRdb called the 5' RACE reads again in MiXCR, with one record for every CDR3 protein. The sample has 2 million or so distinct CDR3 sequences; just under 50% are singletons. The sequenced sample was blood. These receptors were taken from a woman aged 40 to 50 in good health. Each CDR3 is given with its conserved first and last residue. The D gene is left open where the match is weak. Rows may omit the clone size; those that give it use once, few, many or a size class.

>-|15|TRBV6-5|TRBJ2-3|-
TGTGCCAGCAGTTATGGGACAGCGCGGGGAGATACGCAGTATTTT
CASSYGTARGDTQYF
>-|20|TRBV11-1|TRBJ1-2|-
TGTGCCAGCAGCGCTAGAGGGAACGGATCGCCCCCTGCTCATAACTATGGCTACACCTTC
CASSARGNGSPPAHNYGYTF
>-|15|TRBV6-5|TRBJ2-3|TRBD2
TGTGCCAGCAGTATCCTAGCGGGGCGCACAGATACGCAGTATTTT
CASSILAGRTDTQYF
>-|14|TRBV15|TRBJ1-2|-
TGTGCCACCAGCAGAGGAACGACAGACAATGGCTACACCTTC
CATSRGTTDNGYTF
>-|17|TRBV11-2|TRBJ2-7|TRBD2
TGTGCCAGCAGCCTGCTAGCGGGGGGGCGTATATACAATGAGCAGTACTTC
CASSLLAGGRIYNEQYF
>few|17|TRBV12-5|TRBJ2-7|TRBD1
TGTGCTAGTGGTTTGGTACACCGGGACAGGGGGCTTTGGGAGCAGTACTTC
CASGLVHRDRGLWEQYF
>-|15|TRBV29-1|TRBJ2-7|-
TGCAGCGTTGAAGACGGGACCAGGGAGCCCTACGAGCAGTACTTC
CSVEDGTREPYEQYF
>once|14|TRBV27|TRBJ2-6|-
TGTGCCAGCAGAAGCACTTCTGGGGCCAACGTCCTGACTTTC
CASRSTSGANVLTF
>-|14|TRBV6-5|TRBJ1-6|-
TGTGCCAGCAGTTACAAGGGGGGTAATTCACCCCTCCACTTT
CASSYKGGNSPLHF
>few|17|TRBV6-5|TRBJ1-2|TRBD1
TGTGCCAGCAGTTACTCGAAGTCCAGGGGGACTAACTATGGCTACACCTTC
CASSYSKSRGTNYGYTF
>few|14|TRBV12-3/TRBV12-4|TRBJ2-5|-
TGTGCCAGCAGCCTTACAAGGGGTCAGAAGACCCAGTACTTC
CASSLTRGQKTQYF
>few|14|TRBV4-3|TRBJ1-2|TRBD1
TGCGCCAGCAGCTTGGAGACAGGGTTGTCTGGCTACACCTTC
CASSLETGLSGYTF
>-|16|TRBV24-1|TRBJ2-3|-
TGTGCCACCAGTGATTCCCTAACAGGGTCTTGGGATACGCAGTATTTT
CATSDSLTGSWDTQYF
>-|15|TRBV7-6|TRBJ2-7|-
TGTGCCAGCAGCCCTTACAAGGCCCCAACTTACGAGCAGTACTTC
CASSPYKAPTYEQYF
>-|14|TRBV20-1|TRBJ2-5|-
TGCAGTGCTCTTCGGTCGCCCACCCAAGAGACCCAGTACTTC
CSALRSPTQETQYF
>-|14|TRBV13|TRBJ2-7|TRBD2
TGTGCCAGCAGCCTCCCGGGGGGGGCCTTCGAGCAGTACTTC
CASSLPGGAFEQYF
>-|13|TRBV29-1|TRBJ1-2|TRBD1
TGCAGCGCCTCGACAGGGGCCAACTATGGCTACACCTTC
CSASTGANYGYTF
>-|15|TRBV15|TRBJ2-1|TRBD2
TGTGCCACCAGCACTAGCGGGGACTCCTACAATGAGCAGTTCTTC
CATSTSGDSYNEQFF
>-|12|TRBV20-1|TRBJ1-2|TRBD1
TGCAGTGCTAGAGTTGGGACAGTCGGCTACACCTTC
CSARVGTVGYTF
>few|17|TRBV9|TRBJ2-1|TRBD2
TGTGCCAGCAGCGTAGGTAGCGGGGACGGCTCCTACAATGAGCAGTTCTTC
CASSVGSGDGSYNEQFF
>-|14|TRBV3-1|TRBJ2-2|-
TGTGCCAGCAGGCGAGCTAGGAACACCGGGGAGCTGTTTTTT
CASRRARNTGELFF
>-|14|TRBV7-9|TRBJ1-6|-
TGTGCCAGCAGCCGCACAGACACTTCTTCACCCCTCCACTTT
CASSRTDTSSPLHF
>few|15|TRBV2|TRBJ2-5|-
TGTGCCAGCAAGGATAGCCCTCTGTACCAAGAGACCCAGTACTTC
CASKDSPLYQETQYF
>few|16|TRBV4-3|TRBJ2-7|TRBD1
TGCGCCAGCAGCCAAGAGGGGAGGACAGGGTCCGACGAGCAGTACTTC
CASSQEGRTGSDEQYF
>-|13|TRBV5-6|TRBJ2-3|-
TGTGCCAGCAGCTTCAACAGGCCCCCTGAGTGGTATTTT
CASSFNRPPEWYF
>many|13|TRBV5-6|TRBJ2-5|-
TGTGCCAGCAGCGTCGACGGACAAGAGACCCAGTACTTC
CASSVDGQETQYF
>-|13|TRBV7-8|TRBJ2-5|-
TGTGCCAGCAGCCCCTGGAGGGCTGAGACCCAGTACTTC
CASSPWRAETQYF
>-|14|TRBV4-2|TRBJ2-1|-
TGTGCCAGCAGCCAAAGAGCGACGGACAATGAGCAGTTCTTC
CASSQRATDNEQFF
>few|17|TRBV14|TRBJ2-7|TRBD1
TGTGCCAGCAGCCACCCGCAGACCAGGACAGGGGAGCACGAGCAGTACTTC
CASSHPQTRTGEHEQYF
>-|14|TRBV11-2|TRBJ2-2|TRBD1
TGTGCCAGCAGCATACAGGGGGCAACCGGGGAGCTGTTTTTT
CASSIQGATGELFF
>-|12|TRBV7-2|TRBJ1-4|-
TGTGCCAGCAGCTTTCGAGAAGAAAAACTGTTTTTT
CASSFREEKLFF
>-|15|TRBV6-2/TRBV6-3|TRBJ2-3|-
TGTGCCAGCATTAACAACGGGCGAGGGACAGATACGCAGTATTTT
CASINNGRGTDTQYF
>-|15|TRBV6-2/TRBV6-3|TRBJ2-4|TRBD2
TGTGCCAGCAGTTCCTCCGGGGAGGGCTTATCCATTCAGTACTTC
CASSSSGEGLSIQYF
>-|17|TRBV20-1|TRBJ2-1|TRBD1
TGCAGTGCTAGAAGTAGGCCCGGGACAGGGATTAACAATGAGCAGTTCTTC
CSARSRPGTGINNEQFF
>-|15|TRBV7-9|TRBJ2-4|TRBD2
TGTGCCAGCAGCTCCCGGACTAGCGGGGGAGGCATTCAGTACTTC
CASSSRTSGGGIQYF
>-|18|TRBV10-2|TRBJ2-7|TRBD1
TGCGCCAGCACCAAAAACGGACAGGGGGCGATCCTCTCCTACGAGCAGTACTTC
CASTKNGQGAILSYEQYF
>-|18|TRBV11-1|TRBJ1-6|-
TGTGCCAGCAGCCAAAGTCCCCGAGGGAGGTCAGGCTATTCACCCCTCCACTTT
CASSQSPRGRSGYSPLHF